Below, one TCR beta chain is given with its context. Deletions cut 1 base from V and 0 bases from J, with 16 bases between. This CDR3 is built from 17 residues. Germline CDR1 is MDHEN and CDR2 is SYDVKM. Cohorts were based on clinical histories the participants reported. Donors in Cohort 3 counted as recovered after two negative PCRs, clearance, or symptom resolution. Original handling: Reference gene primers were amplified, and this amplification served to estimate nucleated cell counts. This table comes from immunoSEQ multiplex PCR, and its TCRdb copy is limited to in-frame clones, with some not included. The D gene and trimming were derived from the DNA, and the V and J assignments and clone size from that table. There are some 250,000 clones in the sample; almost 85% occur only once, and roughly 15% lies in the top ten. The data are from a study of blood T cell repertoires in COVID-19.

The origin of this receptor is a man in his forties who had recovered from COVID-19. The sample consisted of PBMCs or T cells enriched from blood (not recorded which). The chain employs TRBV28 and TRBJ2-7; D is perhaps TRBD1 (5 bases). CDR3 amino acids: CASSLSLRVESSYEQYF. CDR3 sequence (DNA): TGTGCCAGCAGTTTATCCCTCAGGGTCGAGAGCTCCTACGAGCAGTACTTC.